Sequencing of this T cell receptor beta chain was carried out in a study of CXCR3-negative and CXCR3-positive naive CD8 T cells. Study-wide points: CXCR3-positive naive cells had more hydrophobic TRB CDR3s than CXCR3-negative naive cells.

Germline loops: CDR1 DFQATT, CDR2 SNEGSKA (reference sequence). There are 15 residues in the CDR3. It was by 5' RACE with UMI labels that the TRB cDNA libraries were prepared. TCRdb reprocessed the 5' RACE reads; each CDR3 protein has one entry and no DNA is given. The listing records around 63,000 distinct CDR3 sequences. As for this clonotype: Antigen specificity is unknown.

The sample consisted of naive CXCR3+ CD8+ T cells from blood. Indicated subset: CD45RO-CCR7+CD27+CD95- naive CD8+ T cells expressing CXCR3 (TNR3+). This clonotype originated in a human donor in good health. Some clones in this sample may be carry-over from other donors' samples. The V call is TRBV20-1, the J call TRBJ2-1; TCRdb lists TRBD2, though no DNA is available to test this call. CDR3 loop: CSARETSGDYNEQFF.